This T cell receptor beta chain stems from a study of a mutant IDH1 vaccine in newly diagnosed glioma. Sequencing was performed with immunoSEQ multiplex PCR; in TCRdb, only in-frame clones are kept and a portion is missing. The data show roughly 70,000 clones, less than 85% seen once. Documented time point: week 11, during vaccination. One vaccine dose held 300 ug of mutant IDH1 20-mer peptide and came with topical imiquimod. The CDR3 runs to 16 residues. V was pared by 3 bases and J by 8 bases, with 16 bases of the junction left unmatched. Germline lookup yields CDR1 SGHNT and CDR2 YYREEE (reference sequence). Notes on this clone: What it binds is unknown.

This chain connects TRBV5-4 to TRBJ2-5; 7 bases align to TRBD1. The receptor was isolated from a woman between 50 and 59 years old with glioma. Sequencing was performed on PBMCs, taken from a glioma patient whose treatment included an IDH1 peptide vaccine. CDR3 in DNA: TGTGCCAGCAGCTCTCCCCTGCCAGGGGGTAGGGCTACCCAGTACTTC. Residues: CASSSPLPGGRATQYF.